This TCR beta chain came from a study of technical replicates of blood from four donors. The method was immunoSEQ multiplex PCR; TCRdb's version includes in-frame clones alone and lacks a portion of them. The sample consists of roughly 48,000 clones, 92% of them appearing once. V was shortened by 0 bases and J by 0 bases, with 14 bases between the two germline ends. CDR1 is SGHDN and CDR2 is FVKESK in the germline V gene. The CDR3 is 17 amino acids. The sample taken for sequencing was PBMCs. The sequence came from a human donor in good health. Some clones in this sample may be carry-over from other donors' samples. The chain couples TRBV14 to TRBJ1-2; D perhaps matches TRBD1 (5 bases). CDR3 in DNA: TGTGCCAGCAGCCAAGAGAAGGGGTCCTTAGCTAACTATGGCTACACCTTC. Its translation is CASSQEKGSLANYGYTF. The full variable domain, rest sourced from reference TRBV14 and TRBJ1-2, is EAGVTQFPSHSVIEKGQTVTLRCDPISGHDNLYWYRRVMGKEIKFLLHFVKESKQDESGMPNNRFLAERTGGTYSTLKVQPAELEDSGVYFCASSQEKGSLANYGYTFGSGTRLTVV.